The rows below give T cell receptor beta chains drawn from one sample of a study of shared clonotypes between healthy human individuals. Using immunoSEQ multiplex PCR, the repertoire was profiled, and TCRdb retains in-frame clones only, with some absent. Of around 640,000 clones in the sample, about 96% were seen once. Sequences were obtained from naive CD8+ T cells sorted from blood. The receptors were gathered from a woman in her twenties or thirties in good health. The CDR3 runs from the conserved cysteine through the conserved F or W. D genes are given only for firm matches. Rows may omit the clone size; those that give it use once, few, many or a size class.

D	V	J	size	length	DNA	CDR3
NA	TRBV9	TRBJ2-7	NA	14	TGTGCCAGCAGCCTTGATTTGTTCTCCTACGAGCAGTACTTC	CASSLDLFSYEQYF
NA	TRBV5-8	TRBJ1-5	NA	15	TGTGCCAGCAGGCTAAGGGGGTTTCTGGCTCAGCCCCAGCATTTT	CASRLRGFLAQPQHF
NA	TRBV7-9	TRBJ1-2	NA	16	TGTGCCAGCAGCTCGTCCGCCTCGGAGGCTAACTATGGCTACACCTTC	CASSSSASEANYGYTF
NA	TRBV6-5	TRBJ2-7	once	13	TGTGCCAGCAGTTACGCAGAGGCTCACGAGCAGTACTTC	CASSYAEAHEQYF
NA	TRBV19	TRBJ1-5	NA	14	TGTGCCAGTAGTATAAGGGATTTGGGTCAGCCCCAGCATTTT	CASSIRDLGQPQHF
TRBD1	TRBV28	TRBJ1-4	NA	14	TGTGCCAGCAGTTTTGGACAGGGTGGAGAAAAACTGTTTTTT	CASSFGQGGEKLFF
TRBD2	TRBV7-6	TRBJ2-7	NA	15	TGTGCCAGCAGCCCAGCCATCGCGGGAGGGGACGAGCAGTACTTC	CASSPAIAGGDEQYF
TRBD2	TRBV2	TRBJ2-7	NA	17	TGTGCCAGCAGTGTTCTTGCGGGAGGACCCGAGGCGGGCGAGCAGTACTTC	CASSVLAGGPEAGEQYF
NA	TRBV2	TRBJ1-1	few	12	TGTGCCAGCAGTGAGATGAACACTGAAGCTTTCTTT	CASSEMNTEAFF
NA	TRBV11-3	TRBJ2-7	NA	12	TGTGCCAGCAGTTCTCGGCCTGACGAGCAGTACTTC	CASSSRPDEQYF
NA	TRBV5-4	TRBJ1-2	NA	13	TGTGCCAGCAGCTTATTTCAGGGGAACGGCTACACCTTC	CASSLFQGNGYTF
TRBD2	TRBV4-1	TRBJ2-1	NA	17	TGCGCCAGCAGCCAAGAATGGAGCGGGAGGTCCTACAATGAGCAGTTCTTC	CASSQEWSGRSYNEQFF
NA	TRBV7-9	TRBJ1-4	once	14	TGTGCCAGCAGCCCACGAGCAGGGTCGGAAAAACTGTTTTTT	CASSPRAGSEKLFF
TRBD2	TRBV27	TRBJ2-7	NA	15	TGTGCCAGCAGAGCCGGGACTAGCGGAACCTACGAGCAGTACTTC	CASRAGTSGTYEQYF
NA	TRBV27	TRBJ2-7	NA	14	TGTGCCAGCAGTAGGCTAGCGCAAACCGGGGAGCAGTACTTC	CASSRLAQTGEQYF
NA	TRBV5-5	TRBJ2-7	NA	12	TGTGCCAGCAGCCCCGACAGTTACGAGCAGTACTTC	CASSPDSYEQYF
NA	TRBV29-1	TRBJ1-3	NA	14	TGCAGCGTCCATGGGGGGTTTTTCGGAAACACCATATATTTT	CSVHGGFFGNTIYF
TRBD2	TRBV11-2	TRBJ2-5	NA	14	TGTGCCAGCAGACTAGCGGGAGGTGTGGAGACCCAGTACTTC	CASRLAGGVETQYF
TRBD2	TRBV6-1	TRBJ2-1	NA	16	TGTGCCAGCAGTGAATGGGGACTAGCGGGAATGAATGAGCAGTTCTTC	CASSEWGLAGMNEQFF
NA	TRBV27	TRBJ1-5	once	13	TGTGCCAGCAGTTTAGATGGGAATCAGCCCCAGCATTTT	CASSLDGNQPQHF
NA	TRBV29-1	TRBJ2-7	few	14	TGCAGCGTTGTACTGGGACCCTCCTTATACGAGCAGTACTTC	CSVVLGPSLYEQYF
TRBD2	TRBV27	TRBJ2-7	NA	15	TGTGCCAGCAGTTTAGGGACTAGCGGGAGGTACGAGCAGTACTTC	CASSLGTSGRYEQYF
NA	TRBV27	TRBJ2-5	NA	14	TGTGCCAGCAGTTTATCCAGACTTCAAGAGACCCAGTACTTC	CASSLSRLQETQYF
TRBD2	TRBV27	TRBJ2-1	NA	14	TGTGCCAGCAGTTTGGGGACTAGCGTTAAGGAGCAGTTCTTC	CASSLGTSVKEQFF
TRBD2	TRBV2	TRBJ2-5	NA	15	TGTGCCAGAGACAGTCCAAACCGGGAGGGGGAGACCCAGTACTTC	CARDSPNREGETQYF
TRBD1	TRBV28	TRBJ1-1	NA	14	TGTGCCAGCAGTACACTCCGGACAGGAACTGAAGCTTTCTTT	CASSTLRTGTEAFF
TRBD1	TRBV25-1	TRBJ2-5	once	14	TGTGCCAGCAGCATAGGACAGGGACAAGAGACCCAGTACTTC	CASSIGQGQETQYF
NA	TRBV28	TRBJ2-7	once	14	TGTGCCAGCAGCCCGGGGGCGCAAGTTTACGAGCAGTACTTC	CASSPGAQVYEQYF
NA	TRBV29-1	TRBJ1-1	few	13	TGCAGCGTTGACAGGGCTTCACCCACTGAAGCTTTCTTT	CSVDRASPTEAFF
TRBD2	TRBV7-9	TRBJ2-7	NA	15	TGTGCCAGCAGCCCCACTAGCGGGGGGAGCAACGAGCAGTACTTC	CASSPTSGGSNEQYF
NA	TRBV29-1	TRBJ1-1	NA	11	TGCAGCGTTGTGGTGAACACTGAAGCTTTCTTT	CSVVVNTEAFF
NA	TRBV21-1	TRBJ2-5	NA	12	TGTGCCAGCAGCAAAGTCGAAGAGACCCAGTACTTC	CASSKVEETQYF
NA	TRBV7-9	TRBJ2-6	NA	15	TGTGCCAGCTCCGGACAGATATCGGGGGCCAACGTCCTGACTTTC	CASSGQISGANVLTF
TRBD2	TRBV7-8	TRBJ2-7	NA	16	TGTGCCAGCAGCTTAAGGCCGTCGGGAGGGGCCTACGAGCAGTACTTC	CASSLRPSGGAYEQYF
NA	TRBV28	TRBJ2-5	NA	15	TGTGCCAGCAGTTTCCCTCAGGAGGGGCGAGAGACCCAGTACTTC	CASSFPQEGRETQYF